These T cell receptor beta chains were read from a single sample in a study of blood T cell repertoires in COVID-19. The assay was immunoSEQ multiplex PCR, and TCRdb's table has in-frame clones only and misses some. The sample has approximately 65,000 clones, under 80% seen once; the top ten hold around 54%. What was sequenced was PBMCs or T cells enriched from blood (not recorded which). The receptors come from a woman aged 60-75 years who had been exposed to COVID-19. Each CDR3 is given with its conserved first and last residue. Each record gives: V gene, D gene, J gene, clone size, CDR3 DNA, CDR3 protein. A D gene is named only where the DNA matches it firmly. The listing skips clone size in some rows; elsewhere it reads once, few, many or a size class.

TRBV28	TRBD1	TRBJ2-6	NA	TGTGCCAGCAGTCGGTTGGACAGGGCCGGCGTCCTGACTTTC	CASSRLDRAGVLTF
TRBV2	TRBD2	TRBJ2-2	NA	TGTGCCAGCAGTGGGCTAGCGGGGAACACCGGGGAGCTGTTTTTT	CASSGLAGNTGELFF
TRBV7-2	NA	TRBJ1-3	NA	TGTGCCAGCAGCATCTCCGGGAACACTGGAAACACCATATATTTT	CASSISGNTGNTIYF
TRBV6-1	TRBD1	TRBJ1-1	few	TGTGCCAGCAGTGAAGCGCGAAGGGGGCAAGGGGGCACTGAAGCTTTCTTT	CASSEARRGQGGTEAFF
TRBV4-2	TRBD1	TRBJ2-7	NA	TGTGCCAGCAGCCATCGCGGCGGGGACAGGGCCTACGAGCAGTACTTC	CASSHRGGDRAYEQYF
TRBV5-1	NA	TRBJ2-5	NA	TGCGCCAGCAGCTTCGGCCCCGGGGAGACCCAGTACTTC	CASSFGPGETQYF
TRBV6-2/TRBV6-3	TRBD1	TRBJ1-1	NA	TGTGCCAGCAGCTTAGTCCCGGGACAGGGAACGAACACTGAAGCTTTCTTT	CASSLVPGQGTNTEAFF
TRBV27	NA	TRBJ1-2	NA	TGTGCCAGCAGTTTAGGGGGGAAAAACTATGGCTACACCTTC	CASSLGGKNYGYTF
TRBV7-9	TRBD2	TRBJ2-7	NA	TGTGCCAGCAGCTCGCAGACTAGCGCCACGCAATTC	CASSSQTSATQF
TRBV7-8	NA	TRBJ2-5	NA	TGTGCCAGCAGCCGCGCTCGGCGGGACCAAGAGACCCAGTACTTC	CASSRARRDQETQYF
TRBV11-2	NA	TRBJ1-4	once	TGTGCCAGCAGCCTGGGGGGACGAGACGGTGAAAAACTGTTTTTT	CASSLGGRDGEKLFF
TRBV7-9	TRBD1	TRBJ1-1	NA	TGTGCCAGCAGCTCCTGGACAGGGGGCGGTGGGACTGAAGCTTTCTTT	CASSSWTGGGGTEAFF